One sample yielded the 31 T cell receptor beta chains listed below, sequenced in a study of blood T cell repertoires in COVID-19 (dated by TCRdb to the early 2020s). To prepare the library, the immunoSEQ multiplex PCR assay was applied. This is the immuneACCESS table as TCRdb keeps it, with only in-frame sequences that have V and J called. A part of the clones is gone; compared with another copy, unresolved V genes explain less than half, and the rest is unexplained. In this sample the table shows over 95,000 clones, around 84% of which occur a single time. The top ten clonotypes cover roughly 3.5% of the sample. Sequenced input: peripheral blood. The receptors originated from a man in his forties with acute or convalescent COVID-19.

V usage is TRBV10-1 and J usage is TRBJ2-1; unclear D gene. Germline loops: CDR1 WNHNN, CDR2 SYGVQD (reference sequence). V gave up 0 bases and J gave up 4 bases, with 7 bases separating them. The CDR3 length is 14 residues. The CDR3, as DNA: TGCGCCAGCAGTGAGTCTAGCCAGTACAATGAGCAGTTCTTC. It yields the protein CASSESSQYNEQFF.

A single count supports this clone. J is TRBJ2-3 and V is TRBV19; TRBD2 aligns across 12 bases. Germline CDR1 and CDR2: LNHDA and SQIVND (reference sequence). The ends lost 6 bases at V and 2 bases at J; junction bases unmatched: 9. The CDR3 loop spans 17 amino acids. CDR3: CASSGTSGQFLTDTQYF. In DNA form, the CDR3 reads TGTGCCAGTAGCGGGACTAGCGGGCAATTCCTCACAGATACGCAGTATTTT.

V is TRBV7-3 and J is TRBJ2-5; TRBD2 matches 9 bases. Trimming at V came to 3 bases and at J to 4 bases, leaving 6 bases not matched to a gene. The CDR3 contains 15 residues. CDR1 and CDR2 from the germline V gene are SGHTA and FQGTGA. The CDR3 coding sequence is TGTGCCAGCAGCTTTAGCGGGGGAGGGAGAGAGACCCAGTACTTC. It yields the protein CASSFSGGGRETQYF.

In its sample, this clone was seen a few times. This chain links TRBV1 with TRBJ1-6. TRBV1 is a known pseudogene. This CDR3 has 14 residues. For the CDR3, the DNA is TGCACCACCAAGGGAGGGGTACGGAATTCACCCCTCCACTTT. Its protein product is CTTKGGVRNSPLHF.

The J gene is TRBJ2-7, the V gene TRBV19; 11 bases line up with TRBD1. J gave up 5 bases and V 9 bases, and 6 bases lay outside the gene matches. Germline values: CDR1 LNHDA, CDR2 SQIVND (reference sequence). The CDR3 is 13 amino acids. CDR3 nucleotides: TGTGCCAGCTCGGGACAGGGGGTCAACGAGCAGTACTTC. It yields the protein CASSGQGVNEQYF. Supplemented by reference TRBV19 and TRBJ2-7, the full variable domain reads DGGITQSPKYLFRKEGQNVTLSCEQNLNHDAMYWYRQDPGQGLRLIYYSQIVNDFQKGDIAEGYSVSREKKESFPLTVTSAQKNPTAFYLCASSGQGVNEQYFGPGTRLTVT.

The chain couples TRBV5-1 to TRBJ2-1, with D maybe TRBD2 (7 bases). Trimming removed 3 bases from V and 9 bases from J, with 13 bases in between. The germline gives CDR1 SGHRS, CDR2 YFSETQ. This CDR3 contains 13 residues. The CDR3 nucleotides read TGCGCCAGCAGCTGGGGCCGGGGGGCTGAGCAGTTCTTC. This encodes CASSWGRGAEQFF.

V usage is TRBV9 and J usage is TRBJ2-5; perhaps TRBD2 as D (7 bases). The germline V and J ends were trimmed by 0 bases and 5 bases, with 17 bases remaining between them. Germline loops: CDR1 SGDLS, CDR2 YYNGEE. The CDR3 contains 16 residues. CDR3 DNA sequence: TGTGCCAGCAGCGTAGCTACTGGCGGGGGCTGGGAGACCCAGTACTTC. Protein product: CASSVATGGGWETQYF.

About this clone: The same CDR3 is also encoded by other DNA sequences in this sample. The V and J genes are TRBV12-3 or TRBV12-4 and TRBJ2-7; no reliable D call. V lost 1 base to trimming and J lost 0 bases, with 4 bases between them. CDR3 length: 13 amino acids. This chain's CDR3 is CASSLDNSYEQYF. The CDR3 bases are TGTGCCAGCAGTTTAGACAACTCCTACGAGCAGTACTTC.

This rearrangement joins TRBV4-2 to TRBJ2-2; tentatively, D is TRBD2 (6 bases). The germline gives CDR1 LGHNA, CDR2 YNFKEQ. V was pared by 0 bases and J by 1 base, with 9 bases between. The CDR3 contains 16 residues. Here the CDR3 reads CASSQEGGVNTGELFF. Here the CDR3 DNA reads TGTGCCAGCAGCCAAGAGGGCGGGGTGAACACCGGGGAGCTGTTTTTT.

The V call is TRBV7-9, the J call TRBJ2-2, with D perhaps matching TRBD2 (5 bases). The V gene's germline CDR1 is SEHNR and CDR2 FQNEAQ (reference sequence). CDR3 length equals 15 residues. The V gene lost 3 bases and the J gene lost 7 bases, with 15 bases spanning the gap. The DNA of the CDR3 is TGTGCCAGCAGCTTTCCGGACGGAGGTATCGGGGAGCTGTTTTTT. It specifies CASSFPDGGIGELFF.

This chain uses TRBV4-3 with TRBJ2-5; 7 bases line up with TRBD1. The CDR3 has 15 amino acids. Germline lookup yields CDR1 LGHNA and CDR2 YSLEER. V was clipped by 0 bases and J by 4 bases; unmatched bases: 5. The CDR3 bases are TGCGCCAGCAGCCAAGAAGGGGGCCGGGGAGAGACCCAGTACTTC. Protein: CASSQEGGRGETQYF.

V usage is TRBV7-9 and J usage is TRBJ1-4; TRBD1 is a possible D gene (5 bases). The CDR3 covers 15 residues. CDR1 is SEHNR, CDR2 FQNEAQ, per germline (reference sequence). Trimming took off 5 bases at V and 7 bases at J, with 17 bases between the two ends. CDR3 sequence (DNA): TGTGCCAGCAGCCGACCCGGGCGGACAACTGAAAAACTGTTTTTT. It translates to CASSRPGRTTEKLFF.

The V and J genes are TRBV19 and TRBJ1-1, with 7 bases identical to TRBD1. The CDR3 totals 14 residues. V lost 4 bases to trimming and J lost 0 bases; unmatched junction nucleotides: 2. Germline V lookup: CDR1 LNHDA, CDR2 SQIVND (reference sequence). CDR3 DNA sequence: TGTGCCAGTAGTACCGACAGGGTGAACACTGAAGCTTTCTTT. It yields the protein CASSTDRVNTEAFF.

Worth noting for this clone: One junction end does not reproduce the germline sequence, and a read error may be involved. The rearrangement joins TRBV12-3 or TRBV12-4 to TRBJ2-3; no reliable D call. The CDR3 contains 12 residues. Written as DNA, the CDR3 is TGTGCCAGCAGTTTAGGCACAAATACGCAGTATTTT. Protein: CASSLGTNTQYF.

The CDR3 loop is CASSESGSTDTQYF. The CDR3 nucleotides read TGTGCCAGCAGTGAATCAGGGTCCACAGATACGCAGTATTTT. The rearrangement uses TRBV25-1 and TRBJ2-3, with D maybe TRBD1 (5 bases). The CDR3 has 14 residues. CDR1 and CDR2 (germline): MGHDK, SYGVNS. V lost 1 base and J lost 2, with 7 bases in between.

The V call is TRBV2, the J call TRBJ1-6; 8 bases fit TRBD1. Germline V gene sequence: CDR1 SNHLY, CDR2 FYNNEI. The ends lost 8 bases at V and 10 bases at J; junction bases unmatched: 13. The CDR3 is 15 residues long. The CDR3 sequence: CASVPQAGGNSPLHF. The CDR3 DNA reads TGTGCCAGCGTCCCACAAGCAGGGGGCAACTCACCCCTCCACTTT.

The J gene is TRBJ2-1, the V gene TRBV4-1, with 8 bases matching TRBD2. The CDR3 extends over 17 amino acids. The trim removed 3 bases at V and 2 bases at J, leaving 9 bases unmatched. The germline CDR1 and CDR2 sequences are MGHRA and YSYEKL. CDR3 in DNA: TGCGCCAGCAGCCAGGGAAGATTCGGGGGGGCCTACAATGAGCAGTTCTTC. Encoded protein: CASSQGRFGGAYNEQFF.

J is TRBJ1-4 and V is TRBV4-1; the match to TRBD1 covers 8 bases. V lost 0 bases, J lost 8 bases, and 11 bases stayed unmatched. Germline V gives CDR1 MGHRA, CDR2 YSYEKL. This CDR3 comprises 17 residues. The CDR3: CASSQDEDREILEKLFF. The CDR3 nucleotides are TGCGCCAGCAGCCAAGATGAGGACAGGGAAATATTAGAAAAACTGTTTTTT.

CDR3 nucleotides: TGTGCTAGTGGTTGGCTAGGGGTGACAGATACGCAGTATTTT. Its translation: CASGWLGVTDTQYF. The gene calls are TRBV12-5 and TRBJ2-3, with a weak D call TRBD1 (5 bases). The CDR3 loop spans 14 amino acids. V was clipped by 4 bases and J by 3 bases, with 11 bases between them. Germline V gene data show CDR1 as LGHNT and CDR2 as FRNRAP.

The chain is built from TRBV6-4 and TRBJ2-1; no clear D gene. In germline, CDR1 is MRHNA, CDR2 SNTAGT. Deletions cut 2 bases from V and 8 bases from J, with 10 bases between. The CDR3 runs to 13 residues. CDR3 bases: TGTGCCAGCAGTGACGGAGCGACGGATGAGCAGTTCTTC. Its protein is CASSDGATDEQFF.

V is TRBV6-2 or TRBV6-3 and J is TRBJ1-2; D is perhaps TRBD1 (5 bases). The CDR3 has 13 amino acids. The germline V gene has CDR1 MNHEY and CDR2 SVGEGT. Trimming took off 5 bases at V and 7 bases at J, with 14 bases between the two ends. CDR3 DNA sequence: TGTGCCAGCAGTGACGGCAGGGTTCCTGGCTACACCTTC. Translation gives CASSDGRVPGYTF.

This clone was detected only once. The chain combines TRBV21-1 with TRBJ1-6. TRBV21-1 is listed as a pseudogene. The CDR3 is 16 amino acids. As DNA, the CDR3 is TGTGCCAGCAGCAGGGTGGACGGGGAAGATAATTCACCCCTCCACTTT. Protein product: CASSRVDGEDNSPLHF.

The gene calls are TRBV18 and TRBJ1-4; the match to TRBD1 covers 8 bases. The germline V gene encodes CDR1 KGHSH and CDR2 LQKENI. The V segment lost 6 bases and the J segment 8 bases; nucleotides outside the gene matches: 5. The CDR3 has 13 amino acids. In DNA, the CDR3 is TGTGCCAGCTCCGGGACAGGAAGAGAAAAACTGTTTTTT. It is translated as CASSGTGREKLFF.

V is TRBV12-3 or TRBV12-4 and J is TRBJ1-5, with TRBD1 identical over 9 bases. J lost 5 bases, V lost 7 bases, and 3 bases had no gene match. The CDR3 loop spans 13 amino acids. The CDR3 sequence is CASTGQGDQPQHF. The CDR3 bases are TGTGCCAGCACGGGACAGGGAGATCAGCCCCAGCATTTT.

The V gene is TRBV7-9, the J gene TRBJ2-3; 15 nucleotides agree with TRBD2. This CDR3 comprises 19 residues. V trimming: 0 bases; J trimming: 6 bases; junction bases outside the gene matches: 10. Germline values: CDR1 SEHNR, CDR2 FQNEAQ (reference sequence). CDR3 in DNA: TGTGCCAGCAGCTTAGCGTTCTGGTGGACTAGCGGGGGGGCGGATACGCAGTATTTT. It is translated as CASSLAFWWTSGGADTQYF.

The genes are TRBV15 and TRBJ2-1; maybe TRBD1 (6 bases). V was shortened by 4 bases and J by 6 bases, with 16 bases between the two germline ends. The CDR3 runs to 15 residues. Germline V CDR1 and CDR2: LNHNV, YYDKDF (reference sequence). The CDR3 here is CATSKGGTTPNEQFF. The CDR3 bases are TGTGCCACCAGCAAGGGTGGGACAACTCCCAATGAGCAGTTCTTC.

The count of this clone is one. The chain employs TRBV15 and TRBJ2-1; TRBD2 matches 13 bases. The CDR3 contains 18 residues. Unmatched junction bases numbered 6, after V lost 0 bases and J lost 4 bases. CDR1 is LNHNV and CDR2 is YYDKDF in the germline V gene (reference sequence). This CDR3 is CATSRERGLAGIYNEQFF. Written as DNA, the CDR3 is TGTGCCACCAGCAGAGAAAGGGGACTAGCGGGGATATACAATGAGCAGTTCTTC.

The chain combines TRBV6-2 or TRBV6-3 with TRBJ2-7; no reliable D call. V was shortened by 4 bases and J by 0 bases, with 7 bases between the two germline ends. This CDR3 spans 13 amino acids. Germline-derived CDR1 and CDR2 are MNHEY and SVGEGT. The CDR3, as DNA: TGTGCCAGCAGTTCGGTCTTCTCCTACGAGCAGTACTTC. This translates into CASSSVFSYEQYF.

This clone has just one count. J is TRBJ1-4 and V is TRBV5-1, with D possibly matching TRBD1 (6 bases). The CDR3 loop spans 14 amino acids. V was clipped by 5 bases and J by 7 bases, with 15 bases between them. In germline, CDR1 is SGHRS, CDR2 YFSETQ. DNA of the CDR3: TGCGCCAGCAGGTTGTTACAACAGGGTGAAAAACTGTTTTTT. Protein product: CASRLLQQGEKLFF.

V and J are TRBV19 and TRBJ1-5; D gene uncertain. CDR1 is LNHDA and CDR2 is SQIVND in the germline V gene (reference sequence). The CDR3 covers 14 residues. V lost 2 bases and J 5 bases, leaving 10 bases between the germline ends. DNA of the CDR3: TGTGCCAGTAGTATACGAAGCCGATATCAGCCCCAGCATTTT. Amino acids: CASSIRSRYQPQHF.

The V call is TRBV6-1, the J call TRBJ2-1, with D tentatively TRBD2 (5 bases). Germline V lookup: CDR1 MNHNS, CDR2 SASEGT. There are 13 residues in the CDR3. V was trimmed by 3 bases and J by 3 bases, leaving 6 bases between them. This chain's CDR3 is CASSDSDYNEQFF. Here the CDR3 DNA reads TGTGCCAGCAGTGATAGCGACTACAATGAGCAGTTCTTC.